This T cell receptor beta chain stems from a study of blood T cell repertoires in COVID-19. Study information: Collection of acute and convalescent COVID-19 samples took place in the United States, Italy and Spain. T cells, B-cell-depleted T cells, or PBMCs provided the cDNA or gDNA that served as material.

Source study methods: The authors estimated nucleated cell counts from reference gene primer amplification. Some clones are missing from TCRdb's copy, which holds only in-frame ones; the method was immunoSEQ multiplex PCR. V and J calls and clone size are as listed in that table; D and trimming were resolved from the DNA. The table shows 95,000 to 150,000 clones, with more than 60% occurring only once. The junction had 5 bases not matched to a gene; V was cut back by 5 bases and J by 3 bases. This CDR3 has 15 residues. Germline V CDR1 and CDR2: PRHDT, FYEKMQ (reference sequence). The receptor's source is a woman in her seventies with acute or convalescent COVID-19. V and J are TRBV13 and TRBJ2-7; 12 bases line up with TRBD2. Sequencing was carried out using peripheral blood. For the CDR3, the DNA is TGTGCCAGCAGCCATCGGACTAGCGGGGTCTACGAGCAGTACTTC. This codes for CASSHRTSGVYEQYF.